One and the same sample provided the 2 T cell receptor beta chains below, sequenced in a study of cytomegalovirus exposure and HLA in healthy donors. Vbeta (60) and Jbeta (13) primers were used in the PCR. Repertoires were generated with immunoSEQ multiplex PCR, while TCRdb's copy carries only in-frame clones and drops some. The record lists roughly 46,000 clones, of which the ten most abundant hold more than 0.95%. Sequencing was performed on PBMCs. These receptors were collected from a woman aged 40 to 50 in good health and CMV-seronegative.

The gene calls are TRBV9 and TRBJ2-7; tentative D call: TRBD1 (5 bases). V gave up 0 bases and J gave up 3 bases, with 10 bases separating them. CDR1 and CDR2 from the germline V gene are SGDLS and YYNGEE. There are 14 residues in the CDR3. Written as DNA, the CDR3 is TGTGCCAGCAGCGTAGGGGCGGACAACTACGAGCAGTACTTC. As protein: CASSVGADNYEQYF.

J is TRBJ1-3 and V is TRBV5-6; perhaps TRBD1 as D (5 bases). V lost 9 bases, J lost 3 bases, and 19 bases lay in between. The V gene's germline CDR1 is SGHDT and CDR2 YYEEEE. The CDR3 loop spans 15 amino acids. This CDR3 is CATQLLGGYGNTIYF. The CDR3 DNA follows: TGTGCCACGCAGTTGTTGGGGGGGTATGGAAACACCATATATTTT. Based on the CDR3 plus reference TRBV5-6 and TRBJ1-3, the full variable domain is DAGVTQSPTHLIKTRGQQVTLRCSPKSGHDTVSWYQQALGQGPQFIFQYYEEEERQRGNFPDRFSGHQFPNYSSELNVNALLLGDSALYLCATQLLGGYGNTIYFGEGSWLTVV.